The entry below gives a single T cell receptor beta chain sequence along with its context. No antigen is known for it. TCRdb re-called the reads through MiXCR, storing one row per CDR3 protein. In the table there are approximately 290,000 distinct CDR3 sequences, roughly 26% of which are singletons. This entry belongs to a study of T cell repertoires in cytomegalovirus infection. Study as a whole: Public TCR beta signatures marked donors with CMV infection and the matching HLA.

Study-level findings and limits: It was HLA-C-restricted CMV-specific TCR beta clonotypes that dominated the response ex vivo.

This TCR was sampled from a human donor in good health (CMV status not recorded). Some clones in this sample may be carry-over from other donors' samples. Sequencing input: PBMCs.

CDR3 in amino acids: CSARGSGAGGTGTGETQYF. The DNA of the CDR3 is TGCAGTGCTAGAGGCTCCGGAGCGGGAGGAACGGGTACCGGGGAGACCCAGTACTTC. This chain uses TRBV20-1 with TRBJ2-5, with TRBD2 identical over 9 bases. Germline V gene lookup returns CDR1 DFQATT and CDR2 SNEGSKA (reference sequence). Trimming cost V 1 base and J 5 bases; bases outside gene matches: 20. The CDR3 runs 19 residues.